Each of the 4 T cell receptor beta chains below was sequenced from the same sample in a study of blood T cells in healthy people across ages. Together with a sample-barcoded 5' primer, a J-beta primer mix was included in a second PCR lasting about 7 to 11 cycles. TCRdb independently ran MiXCR on the 5' RACE reads; one entry per CDR3 protein. The sample includes 800,000 to 1,000,000 distinct CDR3 sequences, about 44% seen only once; the top ten take about an eighth. Sample: blood. Receptor source: a man aged 25 to 45 in good health.

The chain has TRBV28 and TRBJ2-1, with 8 nucleotides matching TRBD2. The CDR3 has 15 residues. V gave up 3 bases and J gave up 6 bases; unmatched junction bases: 7. Germline V lookup: CDR1 MDHEN, CDR2 SYDVKM. CDR3 region: CASSLGGGGTNEQFF. The CDR3 nucleotides are TGTGCCAGCAGTTTGGGAGGCGGGGGGACCAATGAGCAGTTCTTC.

The gene calls are TRBV10-2 and TRBJ2-7, with unresolved D. CDR3 length: 11 residues. Looked up from germline, CDR1 is WSHSY and CDR2 is SAAADI. V shed 6 bases and J shed 4 bases, with 7 bases lying between them. The chain's CDR3 is CASRVDYEQYF. CDR3 nucleotides: TGCGCCAGCAGGGTTGATTACGAGCAGTACTTC.

The V call is TRBV3-1, the J call TRBJ2-3, with D maybe TRBD2 (6 bases). Per the germline V gene, CDR1 is LGHDT and CDR2 is YNNKEL (reference sequence). The CDR3 is 14 amino acids. Trimming took 0 bases from V and 5 from J, leaving 9 bases between them. The CDR3 DNA sequence: TGTGCCAGCAGCCAAGATCGGGGGAAAGATACGCAGTATTTT. Its translation is CASSQDRGKDTQYF.

This clonotype was detected a few times. This chain links TRBV7-2 with TRBJ2-6; no clear D gene. V was clipped by 5 bases and J by 4 bases, with 12 bases between them. The CDR3 contains 15 residues. Germline V gene data show CDR1 as SGHTA and CDR2 as FQGNSA. The CDR3: CASSPYFAGANVLTF. The CDR3 coding sequence is TGTGCCAGCAGCCCCTATTTTGCCGGGGCCAACGTCCTGACTTTC.